These 24 T cell receptor beta chains share one sample of origin, sequenced in a study of blood T cells in healthy people across ages. It was with a sample-barcoded 5' primer and a J-beta primer mix that a second PCR of about 6 to 12 cycles was run. TCRdb ran MiXCR on the 5' RACE reads and lists one entry per CDR3 protein. The table has 1.5 million to 2 million distinct CDR3 sequences, 49% seen once; the top ten hold over 2%. Sequences were obtained from blood. The receptors stem from a woman in her thirties or forties in good health.

This clonotype was detected a few times. The V and J genes are TRBV4-1 and TRBJ2-7; D unclear. Germline CDR1 is MGHRA and CDR2 is YSYEKL. This CDR3 spans 15 amino acids. Trimming stripped 0 bases from V and 6 bases from J, with 15 bases between. Here the CDR3 reads CASSQENLGSLEQYF. CDR3 bases: TGCGCCAGCAGCCAAGAGAATTTGGGAAGCCTCGAGCAGTACTTC.

This clonotype was seen just once. The chain uses TRBV2 and TRBJ2-4; D may correspond to TRBD1 or TRBD2 (5 bases each). Germline V gene sequence: CDR1 SNHLY, CDR2 FYNNEI. V was pared by 5 bases and J by 0 bases, with 23 bases between. The CDR3 consists of 19 residues. The DNA of the CDR3 is TGTGCCAGCAGTCACAACAAATTCACGGCCGGGACAGCCAAAAACATTCAGTACTTC. Protein sequence: CASSHNKFTAGTAKNIQYF.

This clonotype has more than one count but fewer than ten. The J gene is TRBJ2-7, the V gene TRBV12-3 or TRBV12-4, with 10 bases identical to TRBD1. CDR3 size: 12 residues. V was pared by 8 bases and J by 7 bases, with 5 bases of the junction left unmatched. CDR3 protein: CASGTGVGEQYF. The CDR3 DNA sequence: TGTGCCAGCGGGACAGGGGTTGGGGAGCAGTACTTC.

Of note for this clonotype: An end of the junction does not agree with germline; a read error may underlie this. The chain links TRBV16 to TRBJ1-2; no reliable D call. The CDR3 length is 14 residues. Looked up from germline, CDR1 is KGHSY and CDR2 is FQNENV. This chain's CDR3 is CVSSQLTTGVGYTF. CDR3 nucleotides: TGTGTCAGCAGCCAACTTACGACTGGAGTTGGCTACACCTTC.

In its sample, this clonotype was seen a few times. The CDR3 sequence is CASSATRNTQYF. As DNA, the CDR3 is TGTGCCAGCAGCGCGACTCGCAATACGCAGTATTTT. V usage is TRBV7-9 and J usage is TRBJ2-3; D gene uncertain. Looked up from germline, CDR1 is SEHNR and CDR2 is FQNEAQ (reference sequence). Trimming stripped 5 bases from V and 7 bases from J, with 10 bases between. The CDR3 contains 12 residues.

The rearrangement links TRBV9 to TRBJ1-2; D is ambiguous. With 3 bases removed from V and 13 bases from J, the gap between germline ends came to 31 bases. This CDR3 is built from 17 residues. In germline, CDR1 is SGDLS, CDR2 YYNGEE. CDR3 sequence: CASSALGPTLKRVGTTF. In nucleotides, the CDR3 is TGTGCCAGCAGCGCCCTGGGTCCAACACTAAAAAGGGTTGGAACCACCTTC.

V gene TRBV20-1 combines with J gene TRBJ1-2, with D possibly TRBD1 on 5 matching bases. Germline V gene data show CDR1 as DFQATT and CDR2 as SNEGSKA (reference sequence). The CDR3 is 14 residues long. Trimming cost V 5 bases and J 8 bases, with 21 bases left between them. The CDR3 reads CSAGGTEGPGGYTF. The CDR3 nucleotides are TGCAGTGCTGGGGGAACAGAGGGCCCTGGGGGCTACACCTTC.

J is TRBJ1-4 and V is TRBV25-1; 9 bases map to TRBD1. Germline-derived CDR1 and CDR2 are MGHDK and SYGVNS. V lost 6 bases, J lost 6 bases, and 11 bases stayed unmatched. The CDR3 runs 16 residues. Here the CDR3 reads CASSRDREDVYEKLFF. In DNA form, the CDR3 reads TGTGCCAGCAGCAGGGACAGGGAGGACGTTTATGAAAAACTGTTTTTT.

This clonotype was counted a few times. V is TRBV27 and J is TRBJ1-6; 10 bases are shared with TRBD1. The CDR3 sequence is 16 residues long. With V trimmed by 8 bases and J by 8 bases, 12 bases remained unmatched. Germline V gene data show CDR1 as MNHEY and CDR2 as SMNVEV (reference sequence). CDR3 DNA sequence: TGTGCCAGCCGTGCCTGGGACAGGGGAGTGCATTCACCCCTCCACTTT. This gives the protein CASRAWDRGVHSPLHF.

This chain connects TRBV7-2 to TRBJ2-1, with D perhaps matching TRBD2 (5 bases). The CDR3 covers 15 residues. With 3 bases removed from V and 1 base from J, the gap between germline ends came to 10 bases. The germline V gene has CDR1 SGHTA and CDR2 FQGNSA. For the CDR3, the DNA is TGTGCCAGCAGCTTGAGTCGGGGATCCTACAATGAGCAGTTCTTC. Its translation is CASSLSRGSYNEQFF.

The chain carries TRBV20-1 and TRBJ2-7; D may be TRBD1 (6 bases). The J call may be mistaken, given a closer DNA end match to TRBJ2-5. The CDR3 runs 16 residues. Germline V gene data show CDR1 as DFQATT and CDR2 as SNEGSKA (reference sequence). The CDR3 nucleotides are TGCAGTGCTACCCCTGAACAGGGTGTGTGGCAAGAGACCCAGTACTTC. It yields the protein CSATPEQGVWQETQYF.

The V call is TRBV12-3 or TRBV12-4, the J call TRBJ2-1; TRBD2 matches 9 bases. The V and J ends lost 5 bases and 9 bases, in that order; junction bases with no gene match: 14. The CDR3 runs 16 residues. As DNA, the CDR3 is TGTGCCAGCAGTGATACCGGGACTAGCCTTTCCCGTGAGCAGTTCTTC. Amino acids: CASSDTGTSLSREQFF.

This clonotype was detected only a few times. This chain connects TRBV6-5 to TRBJ1-1; D perhaps matches TRBD1 (6 bases). The V gene's germline CDR1 is MNHEY and CDR2 SVGAGI. The CDR3 has 13 amino acids. V was cut by 6 bases and J by 5 bases, with 13 bases left in between. CDR3 loop: CASSKQGGTEAFF. CDR3 in DNA: TGTGCCAGCAGCAAACAGGGAGGGACTGAAGCTTTCTTT.

This clonotype was observed a few times. The V and J genes are TRBV11-2 and TRBJ2-6; D unresolved. CDR3 length equals 17 residues. Germline values: CDR1 SGHAT, CDR2 FQNNGV. The germline V and J ends were trimmed by 0 bases and 2 bases, with 11 bases remaining between them. CDR3 DNA: TGTGCCAGCAGCTTAGATCCCTCCCCCGCTGGGGCCAACGTCCTGACTTTC. Amino acid sequence: CASSLDPSPAGANVLTF. Full variable domain (remainder filled in from reference TRBV11-2 and TRBJ2-6): EAGVAQSPRYKIIEKRQSVAFWCNPISGHATLYWYQQILGQGPKLLIQFQNNGVVDDSQLPKDRFSAERLKGVDSTLKIQPAKLEDSAVYLCASSLDPSPAGANVLTFGAGSRLTVL.

This clonotype is a singleton in its sample. This chain links TRBV6-2 or TRBV6-3 with TRBJ1-1, with D unresolved. With 2 bases removed from V and 0 bases from J, the gap between germline ends came to 13 bases. This CDR3 is 16 amino acids long. Germline values: CDR1 MNHEY, CDR2 SVGEGT. The CDR3 reads CASSYRQALVNTEAFF. The CDR3 DNA reads as TGTGCCAGCAGTTACCGGCAGGCCCTTGTGAACACTGAAGCTTTCTTT.

The rearrangement links TRBV6-5 to TRBJ2-1; D perhaps matches TRBD2 (5 bases). The CDR3 runs 12 residues. The V gene's germline CDR1 is MNHEY and CDR2 SVGAGI. V lost 8 bases and J lost 3, with 8 bases in between. The CDR3 is CASADFYNEQFF. CDR3 DNA: TGTGCCAGCGCGGACTTCTACAATGAGCAGTTCTTC.

J is TRBJ1-1 and V is TRBV7-8, with a tentative D call TRBD1 (6 bases). The CDR3 runs to 17 residues. The germline V and J ends were trimmed by 4 bases and 0 bases, with 18 bases remaining between them. CDR1 and CDR2 from the germline V gene are SGHVS and FQNEAQ. The CDR3 sequence is CASSYSSGAKMNTEAFF. In DNA, the CDR3 is TGTGCCAGCAGCTATTCGTCAGGGGCAAAAATGAACACTGAAGCTTTCTTT.

The V call is TRBV6-1, the J call TRBJ2-5; weak D call: TRBD2 (6 bases). The DNA matches TRBJ2-7 better at its end, which makes the J call doubtful. Germline CDR1 reads MNHNS; CDR2 reads SASEGT. The CDR3 contains 17 residues. CDR3 nucleotide sequence: TGTGCCAGCAGTGAAGATCCCGCGGGGCATATACTGTACGAGCAGTACTTC. Amino acids: CASSEDPAGHILYEQYF.

The chain has TRBV11-2 and TRBJ2-5; no definite D call. This CDR3 spans 15 amino acids. Germline V gives CDR1 SGHAT, CDR2 FQNNGV. Trimming took 4 bases from V and 0 from J, leaving 12 bases between them. The CDR3 DNA reads TGTGCCAGCAGCTCGACGAGACACGACCAAGAGACCCAGTACTTC. This gives the protein CASSSTRHDQETQYF.

This clonotype was picked up a small number of times. The chain recombines TRBV7-2 with TRBJ2-3, with D maybe TRBD2 (5 bases). The V end was cut by 4 bases, the J end by 3 bases, with 8 bases between. Germline V gene data show CDR1 as SGHTA and CDR2 as FQGNSA. CDR3 length: 13 amino acids. The CDR3 DNA is TGTGCCAGCAGCTCTACTAGAACAGATACGCAGTATTTT. Its protein product is CASSSTRTDTQYF. Variable domain in full (rest from reference TRBV7-2 and TRBJ2-3): GAGVSQSPSNKVTEKGKDVELRCDPISGHTALYWYRQSLGQGLEFLIYFQGNSAPDKSGLPSDRFSAERTGGSVSTLTIQRTQQEDSAVYLCASSSTRTDTQYFGPGTRLTVL.

V and J are TRBV20-1 and TRBJ2-1; the match to TRBD2 covers 8 bases. V was pared by 0 bases and J by 8 bases, with 9 bases of the junction left unmatched. This CDR3 region has 15 residues. Germline CDR1 DFQATT, CDR2 SNEGSKA (reference sequence). The CDR3 DNA follows: TGCAGTGCTAGAGATCTCGGCGGGGGGTATCATGAGCAGTTCTTC. Translated, it gives CSARDLGGGYHEQFF.

In its sample, this clonotype was seen a few times. The chain carries TRBV7-9 and TRBJ2-5; D perhaps matches TRBD1 (5 bases). Per germline, CDR1 SEHNR and CDR2 FQNEAQ (reference sequence). Trimming took off 4 bases at V and 4 bases at J, with 19 bases between the two ends. This CDR3 has 16 residues. CDR3 protein: CASSSLGQGTRETQYF. CDR3 DNA: TGTGCCAGCAGCTCCCTAGGGCAGGGAACCAGAGAGACCCAGTACTTC.

This clonotype was counted only a few times. The rearrangement links TRBV28 to TRBJ1-5, with D uncertain. Germline loops: CDR1 MDHEN, CDR2 SYDVKM. The CDR3 runs to 14 residues. The V end lost 2 bases, the J end lost 3 bases, and 8 bases lay between the germline ends. The CDR3 DNA reads as TGTGCCAGCAGTTTAGGGGTGCTCAATCAGCCCCAGCATTTT. Its translation is CASSLGVLNQPQHF.

This chain uses TRBV12-3 or TRBV12-4 with TRBJ1-2, with D perhaps TRBD1 (5 bases). The CDR3 is made up of 14 amino acids. V lost 4 bases, J lost 7 bases, and 16 bases lay in between. The CDR3 sequence is CASSSGWGGAGYTF. The DNA of the CDR3 is TGTGCCAGCAGTTCAGGATGGGGGGGAGCTGGCTACACCTTC.